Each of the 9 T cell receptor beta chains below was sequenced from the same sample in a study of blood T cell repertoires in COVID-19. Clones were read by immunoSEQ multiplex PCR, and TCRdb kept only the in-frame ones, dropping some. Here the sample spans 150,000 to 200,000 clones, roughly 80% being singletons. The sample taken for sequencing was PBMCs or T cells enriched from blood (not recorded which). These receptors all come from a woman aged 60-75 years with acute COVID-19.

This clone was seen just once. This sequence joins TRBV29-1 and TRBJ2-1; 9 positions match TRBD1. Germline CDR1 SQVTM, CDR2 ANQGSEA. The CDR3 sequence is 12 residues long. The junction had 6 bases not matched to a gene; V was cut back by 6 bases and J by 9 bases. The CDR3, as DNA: TGCAGCGTCGGGGGACAGGGAGGTGAGCAGTTCTTC. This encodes CSVGGQGGEQFF.

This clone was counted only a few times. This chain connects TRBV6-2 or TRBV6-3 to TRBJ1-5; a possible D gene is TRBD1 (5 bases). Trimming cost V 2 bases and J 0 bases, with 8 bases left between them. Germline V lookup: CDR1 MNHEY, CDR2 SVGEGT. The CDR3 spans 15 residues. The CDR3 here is CASSYGANSNQPQHF. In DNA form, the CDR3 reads TGTGCCAGCAGTTACGGGGCTAATAGCAATCAGCCCCAGCATTTT.

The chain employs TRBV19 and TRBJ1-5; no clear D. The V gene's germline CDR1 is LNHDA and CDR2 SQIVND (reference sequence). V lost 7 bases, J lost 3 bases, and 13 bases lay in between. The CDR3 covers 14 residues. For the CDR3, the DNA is TGTGCCAGTATGCCTTACGAGGCCAATCAGCCCCAGCATTTT. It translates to CASMPYEANQPQHF.

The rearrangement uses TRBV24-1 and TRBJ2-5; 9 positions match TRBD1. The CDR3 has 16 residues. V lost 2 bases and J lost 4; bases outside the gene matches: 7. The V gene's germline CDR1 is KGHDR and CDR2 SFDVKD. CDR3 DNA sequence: TGTGCCACCAGTGATTATTCGGGACAGGGTGCAGAGACCCAGTACTTC. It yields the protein CATSDYSGQGAETQYF.

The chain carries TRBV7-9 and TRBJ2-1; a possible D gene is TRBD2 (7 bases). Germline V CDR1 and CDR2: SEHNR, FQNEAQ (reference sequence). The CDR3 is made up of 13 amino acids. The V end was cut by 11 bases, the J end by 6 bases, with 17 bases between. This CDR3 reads CAWEGEGLNEQFF. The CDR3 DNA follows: TGTGCCTGGGAGGGGGAGGGCCTCAATGAGCAGTTCTTC.

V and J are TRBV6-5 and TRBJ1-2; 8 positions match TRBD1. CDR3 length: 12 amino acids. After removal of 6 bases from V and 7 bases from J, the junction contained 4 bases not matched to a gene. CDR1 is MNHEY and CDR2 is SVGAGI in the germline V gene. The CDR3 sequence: CASRTGASGYTF. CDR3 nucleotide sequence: TGTGCCAGCAGGACAGGGGCTTCTGGCTACACCTTC.

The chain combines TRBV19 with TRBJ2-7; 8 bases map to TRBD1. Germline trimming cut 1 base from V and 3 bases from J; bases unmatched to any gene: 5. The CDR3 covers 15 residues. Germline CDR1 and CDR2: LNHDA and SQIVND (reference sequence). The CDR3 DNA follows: TGTGCCAGTAGTATAGGGGCAGGGGGCAACTACGAGCAGTACGTC. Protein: CASSIGAGGNYEQYV.

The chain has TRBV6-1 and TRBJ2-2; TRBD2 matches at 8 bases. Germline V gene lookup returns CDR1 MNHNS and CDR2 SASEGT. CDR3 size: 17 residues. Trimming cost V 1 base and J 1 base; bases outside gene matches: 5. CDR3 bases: TGTGCCAGCAGTGAAGAGAGACTAGCGTGGAACACCGGGGAGCTGTTTTTT. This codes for CASSEERLAWNTGELFF.

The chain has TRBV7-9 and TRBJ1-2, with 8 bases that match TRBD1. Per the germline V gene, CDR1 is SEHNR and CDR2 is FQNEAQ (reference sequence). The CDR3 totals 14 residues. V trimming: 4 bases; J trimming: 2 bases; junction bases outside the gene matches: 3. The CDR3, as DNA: TGTGCCAGCAGCTCGACAGGGGCCAACTATGGCTACACCTTC. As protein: CASSSTGANYGYTF.